This passage covers 3 T cell receptor beta chains from one sample sequenced in a study of cytomegalovirus exposure and HLA in healthy donors. The PCR ran on 60 Vbeta and 13 Jbeta primers. This table comes from immunoSEQ multiplex PCR, and its TCRdb copy is limited to in-frame clones, with some not included. The sample has about 160,000 clones, over 75% seen once. Source material: PBMCs. The origin of the receptors is a woman in her twenties or thirties in good health and CMV-seronegative.

V is TRBV21-1 and J is TRBJ2-2; TRBD2 is the table's D call and was not checked against the DNA. TRBV21-1 is deemed a pseudogene. This CDR3 contains 21 residues. DNA of the CDR3: TGTGCCAGCAGCAAAGACGGGGGGCGGGAACTAAACGGAGCGAAATCCGGGGAGCTGTTTTTT. It yields the protein CASSKDGGRELNGAKSGELFF.

This chain's CDR3 is CASSIDLSTLHF. The CDR3 DNA sequence: TGTGCCAGTAGTATAGATCTATCCACCCTCCACTTT. J is TRBJ1-6 and V is TRBV19; D uncertain. The CDR3 totals 12 residues. Germline loops: CDR1 LNHDA, CDR2 SQIVND (reference sequence). V lost 0 bases, J lost 14 bases, and 8 bases lay in between. Full variable domain (remainder filled in from reference TRBV19 and TRBJ1-6): DGGITQSPKYLFRKEGQNVTLSCEQNLNHDAMYWYRQDPGQGLRLIYYSQIVNDFQKGDIAEGYSVSREKKESFPLTVTSAQKNPTAFYLCASSIDLSTLHFGNGTRLTVT.

The chain recombines TRBV7-6 with TRBJ1-4; 11 bases map to TRBD1. The CDR3 sequence is 14 residues long. Germline assignment: CDR1 SGHVS and CDR2 FNYEAQ. The junction had 3 bases not matched to a gene; V was cut back by 4 bases and J by 8 bases. This CDR3 reads CASSWDRGAEKLFF. CDR3 sequence (DNA): TGTGCCAGCAGCTGGGACAGGGGGGCCGAAAAACTGTTTTTT.